The T cell receptor beta chain described here comes from a study of cytomegalovirus exposure and HLA in healthy donors. As concerns this clone: The antigen is undetermined.

It was with 60 Vbeta and 13 Jbeta primers that the PCR ran. Clones were read by immunoSEQ multiplex PCR, and TCRdb kept only the in-frame ones, dropping some. Of fewer than 250,000 clones in the sample, approximately 82% were seen once. Study conclusions and caveats: The study listed roughly 160 cytomegalovirus-associated TCR beta chains. TCR beta sequences numbering 15,000 to 20,000 were associated with HLA alleles at 0.05 false discovery rate in a later analysis.

V was cut by 1 base and J by 7 bases, with 13 bases left in between. In germline, CDR1 is SEHNR, CDR2 FQNEAQ (reference sequence). The CDR3 extends over 14 amino acids. The receptor was isolated from a man between 18 and 29 years old in good health and CMV-seronegative. J is TRBJ1-1 and V is TRBV7-9; no clear D. The material sequenced was PBMCs. In nucleotides, the CDR3 is TGTGCCAGCAGCTTAGTCTCATTGAGAAATGAAGCTTTCTTT. It is translated as CASSLVSLRNEAFF.